This T cell receptor (beta chain) appears in the sequencing data of a study of OX40 agonist ivuxolimab in advanced cancers. Background on the whole study: Ivuxolimab was a fully human IgG2 agonistic monoclonal antibody targeting the costimulatory receptor OX40 (CD134). Intravenous ivuxolimab was administered to patients every 2 weeks at six dose levels: 0.01, 0.1, 0.3, 1.5, 3 and 10 mg/kg. Among the roughly 50 dose-escalation patients, approximately 20 had hepatocellular carcinoma, 15 or so melanoma, 9 renal cell carcinoma and 9 head and neck cancer. In the dose-escalation cohort, roughly 80% of patients were male, and the mean age was about 55 years, with a range of roughly 20 to 85. Prior anti-PD-1, anti-PD-L1 or anti-CTLA-4 therapy was permitted, and less than 45% of dose-escalation patients had received checkpoint inhibitors. Partial responses were achieved by three dose-escalation patients, of whom one had hepatocellular carcinoma and two had cutaneous melanoma. Peripheral TCRbeta sequencing aimed to test whether ivuxolimab altered TCR sequence diversity and caused clonal T-cell expansion. The monotherapy dose-escalation portion (N of about 49 patients) of the phase I ivuxolimab trial is reported in the paper. The research as a whole found: After ivuxolimab, more expanded clones were found on average in CD8+ T cells than in CD4+ T cells. In the 0.1-3.0 mg/kg groups, partial responders were among the patients with the lowest normalized peripheral clonal expansion, particularly in CD8+ T cells. At doses of 0.1 to 3.0 mg/kg, clonal expansion of both CD4+ and CD8+ T cells in blood was seen between baseline and week 6. Low levels of normalized T-cell clonal expansion were also seen in some patients who did not respond. The antigen specificity of the clonally expanded peripheral T cells was not determined.

Patients with autoimmune disease history or receiving systemic immunosuppression were excluded from the trial. Peripheral blood for TCR sequencing was collected from all dose cohorts at baseline, on cycle 4 day 1, and on cycle 7 day 1. Samples were obtained from an open-label, multicenter, first-in-human phase I dose-escalation trial of ivuxolimab. Adults with locally advanced or metastatic melanoma, renal cell carcinoma, hepatocellular carcinoma or head and neck squamous cell carcinoma were enrolled in the trial. CD4+ and CD8+ T cells were sorted separately from peripheral blood before TCR sequencing. Genomic DNA was extracted from sorted cells for sequencing of the TCRbeta CDR3 region. The immunoSEQ Assay was used to sequence the TCRbeta CDR3 regions. The clones in this table, taken by TCRdb from immuneACCESS, are in-frame only. Not every clone is retained; where verified, under half of the shortfall comes from an unresolved V gene, and the cause of the rest is unknown. The sample table lists over 55,000 clones, roughly 84% of them with a count of one. Less than 0.9% of the sample belongs to the ten largest clones.

Looking up the germline V gene yields CDR1 SGHNT and CDR2 YENEEA. At the junction V is shortened by 1 base and J by 3 bases, with 12 bases in between. The cysteine opens and the phenylalanine closes a CDR3 of 15 amino acids. Solely the CDR3 DNA is kept, with 45 bases framed from the first base. The sample holds one count of this clone. The specificity of this receptor is unknown. Base-call qualities are not available, and no considerably larger clone is one nucleotide away. The material was CD4+ or CD8+ T cells sorted from blood, obtained in a trial of the OX40 agonist ivuxolimab. The clonotype was recovered from an adult with an advanced solid tumor such as melanoma, head and neck, liver or kidney cancer. The V and J genes are TRBV11-3 and TRBJ2-5; TRBD2 is possibly the D segment (6 matching bases). The nucleotides read TGTGCCAGCAGCTTAGGTGCGGGGCCCGAAGAGACCCAGTACTTC. The encoded protein is CASSLGAGPEETQYF.